Below, 5 T cell receptor beta chains from the same sample are listed, as sequenced in a study of CD8 T cells in ankylosing spondylitis. Via MiXCR, TCRdb re-called the 5' RACE reads, giving one row per CDR3 protein. This sample yields 200,000 to 300,000 distinct CDR3 sequences, of which around 11% are seen a single time; roughly 6.8% belongs to the top ten. Sequenced material: blood, either unsorted or a sorted T cell fraction (not recorded which). All receptors derive from a male donor with ankylosing spondylitis or in good health (not recorded which).

At least ten counts were recorded for this clonotype. The J gene is TRBJ2-3, the V gene TRBV12-3 or TRBV12-4; TRBD2 agrees at 8 bases. The J segment lost 1 base and the V segment lost 5 bases, leaving 5 bases of the junction unmatched. The CDR3 has 15 amino acids. The CDR3 DNA sequence: TGTGCCAGCAGTCTGGGTAGCGGGGGCACAGATACGCAGTATTTT. Translating it yields CASSLGSGGTDTQYF.

The sample holds many counts of this clonotype. The genes are TRBV20-1 and TRBJ2-7, with unresolved D. Germline CDR1 reads DFQATT; CDR2 reads SNEGSKA (reference sequence). The CDR3 is 15 amino acids. The V end lost 3 bases, the J end lost 0 bases, and 15 bases lay between the germline ends. The CDR3 reads CSARRPGVDSYEQYF. The DNA of the CDR3 is TGCAGTGCTAGGCGGCCGGGCGTCGACTCCTACGAGCAGTACTTC.

This clonotype has ten or more counts. This rearrangement joins TRBV7-3 to TRBJ2-2; D uncertain. V lost 5 bases to trimming and J lost 6 bases, with 13 bases between them. Per the germline V gene, CDR1 is SGHTA and CDR2 is FQGTGA. The CDR3 has 14 residues. Here the CDR3 DNA reads TGTGCCAGCAGCCCTCTGCTTGGGGCCGGGGAGCTGTTTTTT. Amino acid sequence: CASSPLLGAGELFF. The full variable domain, rest sourced from reference TRBV7-3 and TRBJ2-2, is GAGVSQTPSNKVTEKGKYVELRCDPISGHTALYWYRQSLGQGPEFLIYFQGTGAADDSGLPNDRFFAVRPEGSVSTLKIQRTERGDSAVYLCASSPLLGAGELFFGEGSRLTVL.

The chain couples TRBV20-1 to TRBJ2-5, with D uncertain. V lost 3 bases and J 0 bases, leaving 14 bases between the germline ends. The CDR3 runs 15 residues. CDR1 DFQATT and CDR2 SNEGSKA come from the germline V gene (reference sequence). As DNA, the CDR3 is TGCAGTGCTAGCCCCGACCCTCCGTACCAAGAGACCCAGTACTTC. This encodes CSASPDPPYQETQYF.

The gene calls are TRBV7-2 and TRBJ1-3; D possibly corresponds to TRBD1 (5 bases). The CDR3 covers 14 residues. In germline, CDR1 is SGHTA, CDR2 FQGNSA. Trimming pared 4 bases from V and 2 bases from J, leaving 9 bases between. The CDR3 sequence: CASSSGTAGNTIYF. CDR3 in DNA: TGTGCCAGCAGCTCGGGGACTGCTGGAAACACCATATATTTT.